These 5 T cell receptor beta chains were all obtained from the same sample, sequenced in a study of beta chain features in type 1 diabetes. Study-wide results and limits: Among all four CD4+ subsets, Type 1 diabetes patients had TCRB CDR3s that were moderately but significantly shorter.

No antigen is known for these receptors. Of the isolated RNA, all was reverse transcribed, and so the sequenced material was expressed TCRB transcripts. The data were produced by immunoSEQ multiplex PCR, yet TCRdb's version contains in-frame clones alone and is incomplete. This table holds around 710,000 clones, about an eighth found once. Sequencing was carried out using naive CD4+ T cells from blood. These receptors came from a man between 25 and 39 years old with type 1 diabetes.

A few counts support this clone. V usage is TRBV18 and J usage is TRBJ2-6; 7 positions match TRBD1. Germline-derived CDR1 and CDR2 are KGHSH and LQKENI. The ends lost 3 bases at V and 1 base at J; junction bases unmatched: 3. The CDR3 has 16 residues. The CDR3 spells CASSPQGQSGANVLTF. CDR3 DNA: TGTGCCAGCTCACCCCAGGGACAGTCTGGGGCCAACGTCCTGACTTTC.

The chain combines TRBV30 with TRBJ2-7, with D perhaps TRBD1 (6 bases). CDR1 and CDR2 (germline): GTSNPN, SVGIG (reference sequence). The CDR3 contains 17 residues. The V end lost 6 bases, the J end lost 1 base, and 25 bases lay between the germline ends. CDR3 amino acids: CACHTGSGVGSSYEQYF. The CDR3 nucleotides read TGTGCCTGCCATACAGGGTCGGGCGTCGGCAGTTCCTACGAGCAGTACTTC.

Comments on this clone: Other DNA sequences in this specimen translate into the identical CDR3. The V gene is TRBV7-9, the J gene TRBJ2-7; no clear D. CDR1 is SEHNR, CDR2 FQNEAQ, per germline (reference sequence). Trimming cost V 0 bases and J 7 bases, with 4 bases left between them. The CDR3 covers 11 residues. The CDR3 coding sequence is TGTGCCAGCAGCTTAGCCGGTGAGCAGTACTTC. Translated: CASSLAGEQYF.

The sample holds a few counts of this clone. The V call is TRBV7-9, the J call TRBJ2-3, with D possibly being TRBD1 or TRBD2 (5 bases each). Germline values: CDR1 SEHNR, CDR2 FQNEAQ (reference sequence). The CDR3 runs to 17 residues. V was clipped by 6 bases and J by 0 bases, with 19 bases between them. CDR3: CASRAKWDGPSTDTQYF. CDR3 coding DNA: TGTGCCAGCAGGGCCAAGTGGGACGGTCCTAGCACAGATACGCAGTATTTT.

This clone was counted between two and nine times. The chain recombines TRBV7-2 with TRBJ2-1; TRBD2 matches at 7 bases. V shed 5 bases and J 9 bases; nucleotides not matched to a gene: 13. The CDR3 runs 15 residues. Per germline, CDR1 SGHTA and CDR2 FQGNSA. In nucleotides, the CDR3 is TGTGCCAGCAGCCAAGTAAAAGGTCCGGGGGGTGAGCAGTTCTTC. Residues: CASSQVKGPGGEQFF.